The clone carrying this TCR beta chain was detected only a few times. Its antigen is undetermined. TCRdb re-called the 5' RACE reads through MiXCR, storing one row per CDR3 protein. Altogether approximately 42,000 distinct CDR3 sequences are present, about 29% being singletons, with the ten largest covering about 3.7%. Memory CD4+ T cells were sorted as CD4+CD45RO+CD25- cells. Whole-study results and caveats: The TCR gene usage of tumor memory CD4+ T cells clustered together with blood and lymph node memory CD4+ cells and with lymph node naive CD4+ cells.

V was trimmed by 2 bases and J by 5 bases, leaving 13 bases between them. The CDR3 contains 15 residues. The chain recombines TRBV12-3 or TRBV12-4 with TRBJ2-1; a weak D match, TRBD2 (5 bases). This TCR was recovered from a female donor with breast cancer. Sequenced: memory CD4+ T cells sorted from a lymph node. Described subset: memory CD4+ T cells, CD4+CD45RO+CD25-. The CDR3 bases are TGTGCCAGCAGTTTACATGGGGAGCTCCACAATGAGCAGTTCTTC. Residues: CASSLHGELHNEQFF.